This TCR beta chain was documented in a study of T cell repertoires in cytomegalovirus infection. Study-level findings and limits: Dominating the ex vivo response were HLA-C-restricted CMV-specific TCR beta clonotypes.

Trimming at V came to 7 bases and at J to 3 bases, leaving 9 bases not matched to a gene. CDR3 size: 15 residues. Germline-derived CDR1 and CDR2 are MGHRA and YSYEKL. This clonotype was counted at least ten times. Its antigen is still unknown. Via MiXCR, TCRdb re-called the reads, giving one row per CDR3 protein. Counted here are a few hundred thousand distinct CDR3 sequences, roughly 34% occurring once; the ten biggest clones make up roughly 16%. The sequenced sample was cultured PBMCs, obtained from culture after CMV antigen stimulation. The rearrangement joins TRBV4-1 to TRBJ2-7, with TRBD2 matching 10 bases. The receptor's source is a human donor in good health (CMV status not recorded). Some clones in this sample may be carry-over from other donors' samples. CDR3 DNA: TGCGCCAGCAAAAAAGGACTAGCGGAGAACTACGAGCAGTACTTC. It specifies CASKKGLAENYEQYF.